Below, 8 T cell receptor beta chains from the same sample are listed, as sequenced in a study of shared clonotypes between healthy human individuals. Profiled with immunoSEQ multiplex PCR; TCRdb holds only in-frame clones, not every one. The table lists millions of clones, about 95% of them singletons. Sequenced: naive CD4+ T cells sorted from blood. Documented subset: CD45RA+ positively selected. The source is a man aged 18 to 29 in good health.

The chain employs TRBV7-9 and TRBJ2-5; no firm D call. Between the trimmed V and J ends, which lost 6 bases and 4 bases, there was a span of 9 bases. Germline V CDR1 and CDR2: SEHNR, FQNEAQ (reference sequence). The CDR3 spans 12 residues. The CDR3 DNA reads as TGTGCCAGCAGAATTCTAACAGAGACCCAGTACTTC. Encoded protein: CASRILTETQYF.

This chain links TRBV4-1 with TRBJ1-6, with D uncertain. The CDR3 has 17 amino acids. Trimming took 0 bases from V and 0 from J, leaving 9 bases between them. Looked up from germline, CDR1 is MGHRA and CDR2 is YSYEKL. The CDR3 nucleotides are TGCGCCAGCAGCCAAGATCACGAGAGCTCCTATAATTCACCCCTCCACTTT. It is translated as CASSQDHESSYNSPLHF.

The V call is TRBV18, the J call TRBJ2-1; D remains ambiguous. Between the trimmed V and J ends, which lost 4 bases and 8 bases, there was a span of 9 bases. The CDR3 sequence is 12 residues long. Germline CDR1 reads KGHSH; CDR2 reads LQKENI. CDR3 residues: CASSRAMDEQFF. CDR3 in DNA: TGTGCCAGCTCACGAGCCATGGATGAGCAGTTCTTC.

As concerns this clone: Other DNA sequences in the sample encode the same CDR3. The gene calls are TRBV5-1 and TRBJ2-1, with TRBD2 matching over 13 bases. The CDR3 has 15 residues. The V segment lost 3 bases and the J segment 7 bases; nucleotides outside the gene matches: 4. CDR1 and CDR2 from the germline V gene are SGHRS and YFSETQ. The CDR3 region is CASSSLAGGGNEQFF. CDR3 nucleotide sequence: TGCGCCAGCAGCTCACTAGCGGGAGGGGGTAATGAGCAGTTCTTC. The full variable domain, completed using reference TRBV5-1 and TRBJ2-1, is KAGVTQTPRYLIKTRGQQVTLSCSPISGHRSVSWYQQTPGQGLQFLFEYFSETQRNKGNFPGRFSGRQFSNSRSEMNVSTLELGDSALYLCASSSLAGGGNEQFFGPGTRLTVL.

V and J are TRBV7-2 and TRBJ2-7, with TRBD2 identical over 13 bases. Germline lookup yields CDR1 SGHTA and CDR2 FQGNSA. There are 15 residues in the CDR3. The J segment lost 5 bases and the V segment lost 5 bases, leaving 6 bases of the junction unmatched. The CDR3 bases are TGTGCCAGCAGCCAAGGACTAGCGGGAGTCAACGAGCAGTACTTC. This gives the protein CASSQGLAGVNEQYF.

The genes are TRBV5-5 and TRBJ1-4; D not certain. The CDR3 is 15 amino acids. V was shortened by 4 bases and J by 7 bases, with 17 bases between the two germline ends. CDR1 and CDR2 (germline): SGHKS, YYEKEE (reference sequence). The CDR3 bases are TGTGCCAGCAGCACACGGGCCCCTAGGAGTGAAAAACTGTTTTTT. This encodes CASSTRAPRSEKLFF. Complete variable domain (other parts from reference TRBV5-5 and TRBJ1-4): DAGVTQSPTHLIKTRGQQVTLRCSPISGHKSVSWYQQVLGQGPQFIFQYYEKEERGRGNFPDRFSARQFPNYSSELNVNALLLGDSALYLCASSTRAPRSEKLFFGSGTQLSVL.

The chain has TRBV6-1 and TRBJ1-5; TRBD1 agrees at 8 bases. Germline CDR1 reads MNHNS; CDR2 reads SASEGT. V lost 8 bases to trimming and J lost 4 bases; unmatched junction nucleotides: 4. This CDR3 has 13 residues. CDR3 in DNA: TGTGCCAGCGAGGGACAGGAGAATCAGCCCCAGCATTTT. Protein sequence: CASEGQENQPQHF.

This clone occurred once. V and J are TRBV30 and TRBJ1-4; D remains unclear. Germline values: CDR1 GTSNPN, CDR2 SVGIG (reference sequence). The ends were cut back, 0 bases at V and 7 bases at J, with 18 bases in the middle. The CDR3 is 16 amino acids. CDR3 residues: CAWSVIYTGTTEKLFF. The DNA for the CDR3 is TGTGCCTGGAGTGTCATTTATACGGGTACGACTGAAAAACTGTTTTTT.